This TCR beta chain was captured by sequencing in a study of blood T cell repertoires in COVID-19. Study details: Samples taken during acute and convalescent COVID-19 were collected in the United States, Italy and Spain. PBMCs, B-cell-depleted T cells, or T cells provided the cDNA or gDNA that made up the material.

This CDR3 is 14 amino acids long. Trimming at V came to 0 bases and at J to 7 bases, leaving 6 bases not matched to a gene. Germline V gene sequence: CDR1 SGHNT, CDR2 YYREEE (reference sequence). In this sample, this clone turned up once. In the original analysis: Estimation of nucleated cell counts was performed using reference gene primer amplification. Clones were sequenced by immunoSEQ multiplex PCR, and TCRdb holds only the in-frame ones, with some missing. V and J calls plus clone size are reproduced from that table; the DNA served to infer D and trimming. Of tens of thousands of clones detected, around nine tenths appear once; the ten largest clones hold around 5%.

The receptor comes from a woman over 75 with active COVID-19. The rearrangement links TRBV5-4 to TRBJ2-7, with 8 bases matching TRBD2. The sequenced sample consisted of peripheral blood. This CDR3 is CASSLEAGVREQYF. The CDR3, as DNA: TGTGCCAGCAGCTTGGAAGCGGGAGTAAGGGAGCAGTACTTC.